This T cell receptor beta chain comes out of a study of T cells after yellow fever vaccination. As for the study in general: Each low-cell-number fraction was prepared by means of SMART-Seq v4 Ultra Low Input.

TCRdb independently ran MiXCR on the 5' RACE reads; one entry per CDR3 protein. Found here are roughly 500,000 distinct CDR3 sequences, 15% to 20% of them singletons; the top ten hold approximately 14%. Study outcomes and limitations: When the response was secondary, it was weaker but reached its peak faster, day 5 versus 15.

With regard to this clonotype: Its specificity is unknown.

CDR1 ENHRY and CDR2 SYGVKD come from the germline V gene. This CDR3 has 14 residues. V shed 8 bases and J shed 0 bases, with 10 bases lying between them. The chain carries TRBV10-3 and TRBJ2-2; no reliable D call. This TCR was recovered from a man younger than 45 who received the YFV17D yellow fever vaccine. Sequencing was performed on PBMCs, taken 15 days after the yellow fever booster vaccination. CDR3 nucleotide sequence: TGTGCCATCGCCGCGGTTCCGAACACCGGGGAGCTGTTTTTT. Amino acids: CAIAAVPNTGELFF.